The 7 T cell receptor beta chains below all came from one sample that was sequenced in a study of shared clonotypes between healthy human individuals (dated by TCRdb to the early 2020s). The library was generated by the immunoSEQ multiplex PCR assay. TCRdb's version of the immuneACCESS table is confined to in-frame rearrangements and falls short of the full clone set. An unresolved V gene accounts for under half of the shortfall where checked; the remainder is of unknown origin. This sample comprises 2.3 million or so clones, 80% to 95% of them detected only once. Under 0.45% of the sample is taken by the ten largest. Input material: naive CD4+ T cells from PBMCs. The sample's cell subset or site label, in plain terms: CD45RA+ positively selected. The receptor set was obtained from a man aged 18-30 years in good health. Some clones in this sample may be carry-over from other donors' samples.

V and J are TRBV27 and TRBJ1-3; 10 bases agree with TRBD1. The germline V gene encodes CDR1 MNHEY and CDR2 SMNVEV (reference sequence). The CDR3 loop spans 19 amino acids. J lost 0 bases, V lost 5 bases, and 13 bases had no gene match. The CDR3 is CASSRQGQGHYSSGNTIYF. The DNA of the CDR3 is TGTGCCAGCAGTCGCCAGGGACAGGGGCACTACAGCTCTGGAAACACCATATATTTT.

V is TRBV5-1 and J is TRBJ2-7; TRBD1 or TRBD2 may be the D gene (5 bases each). Trimming pared 3 bases from V and 2 bases from J, leaving 12 bases between. Germline V gene lookup returns CDR1 SGHRS and CDR2 YFSETQ. The CDR3 runs 14 residues. CDR3 in DNA: TGCGCCAGCAGCTGGACGGGACCTACCTACGAGCAGTACTTC. Translating it yields CASSWTGPTYEQYF.

The sample holds a few counts of this clone. V is TRBV11-3 and J is TRBJ2-7, with a possible D match to TRBD2 (5 bases). V was clipped by 1 base and J by 2 bases, with 12 bases between them. The CDR3 runs 15 residues. Germline values: CDR1 SGHNT, CDR2 YENEEA. The CDR3: CASSLVSGPTYEQYF. Here the CDR3 DNA reads TGTGCCAGCAGCTTAGTCAGCGGACCCACCTACGAGCAGTACTTC. The variable domain in full, with the rest retrieved from reference TRBV11-3 and TRBJ2-7, is EAGVVQSPRYKIIEKKQPVAFWCNPISGHNTLYWYLQNLGQGPELLIRYENEEAVDDSQLPKDRFSAERLKGVDSTLKIQPAELGDSAVYLCASSLVSGPTYEQYFGPGTRLTVT.

CDR3 nucleotides: TGTGCCAGCACAGGGGCAGACTATGGCTACACCTTC. As protein: CASTGADYGYTF. The rearrangement joins TRBV7-3 to TRBJ1-2, with D perhaps matching TRBD1 (6 bases). Trimming removed 7 bases at V and 3 bases at J, with 9 bases between. The CDR3 is made up of 12 amino acids. Per the germline V gene, CDR1 is SGHTA and CDR2 is FQGTGA.

The gene calls are TRBV4-1 and TRBJ2-1, with no clear D. Germline assignment: CDR1 MGHRA and CDR2 YSYEKL. With 1 base removed from V and 15 bases from J, the gap between germline ends came to 28 bases. This CDR3 comprises 17 residues. CDR3 in DNA: TGCGCCAGCAGCCAAGCCCCGGACCGCCTGAGTTACGAACGAGGGTTCTTC. Protein: CASSQAPDRLSYERGFF.

The V gene is TRBV28, the J gene TRBJ1-2; D unclear. V was pared by 3 bases and J by 6 bases, with 11 bases between. The CDR3 is 13 residues long. Germline values: CDR1 MDHEN, CDR2 SYDVKM. CDR3 DNA: TGTGCCAGCAGTTTGGGCCCCGGGGATGGCTACACCTTC. Translating gives CASSLGPGDGYTF.

The chain is built from TRBV9 and TRBJ2-6; tentatively, D is TRBD1 or TRBD2 (6 bases each). Germline V gene sequence: CDR1 SGDLS, CDR2 YYNGEE. V lost 4 bases and J 2 bases, leaving 13 bases between the germline ends. There are 16 residues in the CDR3. The CDR3 coding sequence is TGTGCCAGCAGCCCTAAGGGGGGCACTGGGGCCAACGTCCTGACTTTC. It yields the protein CASSPKGGTGANVLTF.